One sample yielded the 8 T cell receptor beta chains listed below, sequenced in a study of molecular identifiers for immune sequencing clone quantification (dated by TCRdb to the late 2010s). The method was PCR. TCRdb shows the sequencer as NextSeq 500. The public reads were reprocessed in TCRdb via fastp at Q25 and MiXCR, keeping in-frame beta chains. Rows are unified per CDR3 protein, each entry keeping the most common DNA and genes. The sample table shows about half a million distinct CDR3 sequences, and approximately 25% are seen once. The ten top clones hold approximately 0.8% of the sample. Material: naive CD8+ T cells from blood, with Jurkat cell RNA spiked in. The sample's cell subset or site label is to be understood as: FACS-sorted CD8+CD4-CCR7+CD45RA+ naive T cells. These receptors all come from a human donor in good health. Some libraries in this study had Jurkat cell RNA spiked in.

This clonotype was picked up one time. This could be a read error, since a much larger clone is one nucleotide away. The chain carries TRBV7-9 and TRBJ2-1; tentative D call: TRBD2 (6 bases). The CDR3 sequence is 16 residues long. Germline V gene data show CDR1 as SEHNR and CDR2 as FQNEAQ (reference sequence). The CDR3 sequence is CAGSSAEDREEGEQFF. CDR3 sequence (DNA): TGTGCCGGCAGCTCCGCTGAGGATCGCGAGGAGGGTGAGCAGTTCTTC.

Of note for this clonotype: Being one base from a much bigger clone, this may be a read error. CDR3 sequence reads: CSVTGGVAGGLFF. In DNA form, the CDR3 reads TGCAGCGTTACAGGGGGCGTCGCCGGGGGGCTGTTTTTT. J is TRBJ2-2 and V is TRBV29-1, with TRBD1 identical over 9 bases. Germline CDR1 is SQVTM and CDR2 is ANQGSEA. This CDR3 spans 13 amino acids.

This clonotype appeared a few times. V usage is TRBV29-1 and J usage is TRBJ2-2; 8 bases are a match to TRBD2. J lost 4 bases, V lost 8 bases, and 9 bases had no gene match. Germline V gene data show CDR1 as SQVTM and CDR2 as ANQGSEA. The CDR3 is 14 residues long. CDR3 sequence: CSPTGTRTTGELFF. In nucleotides, the CDR3 is TGCAGCCCTACTGGGACTAGGACCACCGGGGAGCTGTTTTTT.

This clonotype was observed many times. The gene calls are TRBV20-1 and TRBJ1-1, with D unresolved. The CDR3 runs 12 residues. V was pared by 3 bases and J by 6 bases, with 11 bases between. Looked up from germline, CDR1 is DFQATT and CDR2 is SNEGSKA (reference sequence). As DNA, the CDR3 is TGCAGTGCTAGTTTGGTTGCTTCTGAAGCTTTCTTT. It codes for CSASLVASEAFF.

Remarks on this clonotype: At one of its ends the junction is not consistent with the germline gene, which may arise from a read error. CDR3 in amino acids: CASGYSGRGLIQETQYF. The CDR3 nucleotides read TGTGCCAGCGGTTACTCAGGCAGGGGACTAATCCAAGAGACCCAGTACTTC. This chain uses TRBV6-5 with TRBJ2-5; D perhaps matches TRBD2 (7 bases). CDR1 MNHEY and CDR2 SVGAGI come from the germline V gene. This CDR3 comprises 17 residues.

A word on this clonotype: A clone one base away is much larger, so this may be a read error. The chain is built from TRBV7-9 and TRBJ1-1; D remains unclear. The germline V gene has CDR1 SEHNR and CDR2 FQNEAQ (reference sequence). The ends were cut back, 3 bases at V and 6 bases at J, with 11 bases in the middle. The CDR3 has 13 residues. The CDR3 nucleotides are TGTGCCAGCAGCTTTCCCAGTGACGCTGAAGCTTTCTTT. This sequence encodes CASSFPSDAEAFF. Together with reference TRBV7-9 and TRBJ1-1, the CDR3 gives the full variable domain: DTGVSQNPRHKITKRGQNVTFRCDPISEHNRLYWYRQTLGQGPEFLTYFQNEAQLEKSRLLSDRFSAERPKGSFSTLEIQRTEQGDSAMYLCASSFPSDAEAFFGQGTRLTVV.

This clonotype was observed a single time. This may be a read error, as it is one base from a much larger clone. J is TRBJ2-2 and V is TRBV29-1, with D perhaps TRBD2 (6 bases). The CDR3 length is 12 residues. Per germline, CDR1 SQVTM and CDR2 ANQGSEA. In nucleotides, the CDR3 is TGCAGCGTTGTGGGACTGGCCGGGGGGCTGTTTTTT. The encoded protein is CSVVGLAGGLFF.

The rearrangement uses TRBV20-1 and TRBJ2-7; the match to TRBD1 covers 7 bases. Germline CDR1 and CDR2: DFQATT and SNEGSKA (reference sequence). The CDR3 loop spans 13 amino acids. V shed 1 base and J 4 bases; nucleotides not matched to a gene: 4. The CDR3 nucleotides are TGCAGTGCTAGAGGCCGGGACAGTTACGAGCAGTACTTC. The encoded protein is CSARGRDSYEQYF.